Listed below are T cell receptor beta chains from one sample, sequenced in a study of T cell responses to AZD1222 COVID-19 vaccine. Sequencing was performed with immunoSEQ multiplex PCR; in TCRdb, only in-frame clones are kept and a portion is missing. This sample has 100,000 to 150,000 clones, with around 92% found just once. The specimen comprised peripheral blood, sampled on day 0 of AZD1222 vaccination. The source is an adult in good health. Both conserved end residues are part of each CDR3. D genes are given only for firm matches. Size values are once, few and many counts, or a class for expanded clones, and some rows have none.

v_call	j_call	d_call	clone_size	cdr3_aa	cdr3_nt
TRBV7-8	TRBJ2-7	NA	NA	CASSPRGYEQYF	TGTGCCAGCAGCCCCCGGGGCTACGAGCAGTACTTC
TRBV3-1/TRBV3-2	TRBJ1-1	NA	once	CASSTAKRGTEAFF	TGTGCCAGCAGTACCGCCAAGAGGGGAACTGAAGCTTTCTTT
TRBV21-1	TRBJ1-2	NA	NA	CASLRGHGYTF	TGTGCCAGCCTCAGGGGGCATGGCTACACCTTC
TRBV27	TRBJ1-3	TRBD1	NA	CASSLSNRQGPGNTIYF	TGTGCCAGCAGTTTATCGAATCGACAGGGCCCTGGAAACACCATATATTTT
TRBV7-8	TRBJ1-2	NA	NA	CASMGFTNYGYTF	TGTGCCAGCATGGGGTTCACCAACTATGGCTACACCTTC
TRBV2	TRBJ2-3	TRBD1	few	CASSTRQGADTQYF	TGTGCCAGCAGCACCAGACAGGGAGCAGATACGCAGTATTTT
TRBV6-4	TRBJ2-7	NA	NA	CASSADPNSYEQYF	TGTGCCAGCAGTGCGGATCCGAACTCCTACGAGCAGTACTTC
TRBV30	TRBJ2-5	NA	NA	CAWSVGAAETQYF	TGTGCCTGGAGTGTAGGGGCTGCGGAGACCCAGTACTTC
TRBV6-5	TRBJ2-7	NA	NA	CASNNPLGAPYEQYF	TGTGCCAGCAACAACCCCTTGGGGGCGCCCTACGAGCAGTACTTC
TRBV25-1	TRBJ2-7	TRBD2	NA	CASTDEGGNSYEQYF	TGTGCCAGCACCGACGAGGGAGGGAATTCCTACGAGCAGTACTTC
TRBV6-1	TRBJ1-1	NA	once	CASSEAPVAFF	TGTGCCAGCAGTGAAGCTCCTGTGGCTTTCTTT
TRBV6-5	TRBJ1-3	NA	once	CASSYSGTGNTIYF	TGTGCCAGCAGTTACTCTGGCACAGGAAACACCATATATTTT
TRBV10-3	TRBJ1-6	NA	NA	CATRVPGVNSPLHF	TGTGCCACCAGGGTCCCAGGGGTGAATTCACCCCTCCACTTT
TRBV11-2	TRBJ2-2	TRBD2	NA	CASSLRGGVRTGELFF	TGTGCCAGCAGCCTACGGGGGGGCGTGAGAACCGGGGAGCTGTTTTTT
TRBV18	TRBJ1-4	NA	NA	CASSPSGVLGKLFF	TGTGCCAGCTCACCGTCTGGGGTATTGGGAAAACTGTTTTTT
TRBV5-6	TRBJ2-6	NA	NA	CASSLVRSGANVLTF	TGTGCCAGCAGCTTGGTGAGATCTGGGGCCAACGTCCTGACTTTC
TRBV7-6	TRBJ2-1	TRBD2	NA	CASQPTSSGSSEQFF	TGTGCCAGCCAACCGACCTCAAGCGGGAGTAGCGAGCAGTTCTTC
TRBV28	TRBJ2-7	TRBD1	NA	CASSSISSLDRGTYEQYF	TGTGCCAGCAGTTCAATTTCTTCGTTGGACAGGGGAACCTACGAGCAGTACTTC
TRBV11-2	TRBJ2-1	NA	medium-sized	CASSLVEGNEQFF	TGTGCCAGCAGCTTAGTTGAGGGCAATGAGCAGTTCTTC
TRBV30	TRBJ2-3	NA	NA	CAWSVSGADTQYF	TGTGCCTGGAGTGTTTCCGGCGCAGATACGCAGTATTTT
TRBV29-1	TRBJ2-1	TRBD1	NA	CSILTGMIQYEQFF	TGCAGCATATTGACAGGGATGATACAATATGAGCAGTTCTTC
TRBV7-9	TRBJ2-5	NA	NA	CASSLVGGAGETQYF	TGTGCCAGCAGCTTAGTTGGGGGCGCGGGGGAGACCCAGTACTTC
TRBV2	TRBJ2-7	TRBD2	NA	CASSWGSGSLYEQYF	TGTGCCAGCAGTTGGGGTAGCGGGAGCCTCTACGAGCAGTACTTC
TRBV7-2	TRBJ1-1	TRBD1	NA	CASSFARGSTEAFF	TGTGCCAGCAGCTTCGCCAGGGGGTCGACTGAAGCTTTCTTT
TRBV7-2	TRBJ1-1	NA	NA	CASSLGRGGMNTEAFF	TGTGCCAGCAGCTTAGGACGAGGTGGCATGAACACTGAAGCTTTCTTT
TRBV6-5	TRBJ1-1	NA	few	CASRGVEVGTEAFF	TGTGCCAGTCGAGGGGTGGAAGTGGGCACTGAAGCTTTCTTT
TRBV2	TRBJ2-5	NA	NA	CASRRGEGETQYF	TGTGCCAGCAGACGAGGCGAGGGGGAGACCCAGTACTTC
TRBV3-1/TRBV3-2	TRBJ2-2	NA	NA	CASSQFSGPSIPGELFF	TGTGCCAGCAGCCAATTTAGTGGGCCAAGTATCCCCGGGGAGCTGTTTTTT
TRBV7-6	TRBJ1-6	NA	NA	CASSLVRGDNSPLHF	TGTGCCAGCAGCTTAGTGAGGGGTGATAATTCACCCCTCCACTTT